The 24 T cell receptor beta chains given below trace back to one sample, sequenced in a study of early T cells in non-severe SARS-CoV-2 infection. A single record per CDR3 protein comes from TCRdb applying MiXCR to the 5' RACE reads. The table has under 85,000 distinct CDR3 sequences, 14% seen once. The sequencing sample was made of whole blood. These receptors were taken from an adult who was a healthcare worker with PCR-confirmed SARS-CoV-2 infection or an uninfected control (not recorded which).

This clonotype was picked up a small number of times. The V call is TRBV7-9, the J call TRBJ1-5; 11 positions agree with TRBD1. Germline CDR1 is SEHNR and CDR2 is FQNEAQ (reference sequence). V dropped 6 bases and J dropped 8; count of bases not matched to a gene: 9. The CDR3 length is 15 residues. The CDR3, as DNA: TGTGCCAGCAGTTGGGCCGGACAGGGGGCTGAGCCCCAGCATTTT. As protein: CASSWAGQGAEPQHF.

The J gene is TRBJ1-2, the V gene TRBV19, with D perhaps matching TRBD1 (5 bases). The CDR3 has 16 residues. CDR1 LNHDA and CDR2 SQIVND come from the germline V gene (reference sequence). V gave up 4 bases and J gave up 0 bases, with 15 bases separating them. CDR3 nucleotide sequence: TGTGCCAGTAGTACCCCCACCCGGGACCCTAACTATGGCTACACCTTC. This sequence encodes CASSTPTRDPNYGYTF.

The chain employs TRBV12-3 or TRBV12-4 and TRBJ1-1; perhaps TRBD1 as D (5 bases). This CDR3 has 12 residues. The V end lost 7 bases, the J end lost 7 bases, and 13 bases lay between the germline ends. CDR3 bases: TGTGCCAGCACCCAACTAACAGGTGAAGCTTTCTTT. This sequence encodes CASTQLTGEAFF.

The chain is built from TRBV3-1 and TRBJ2-1, with a possible D match to TRBD2 (6 bases). CDR3 length: 13 residues. Germline CDR1 reads LGHDT; CDR2 reads YNNKEL (reference sequence). With 0 bases removed from V and 9 bases from J, the gap between germline ends came to 9 bases. The CDR3 nucleotides are TGTGCCAGCAGCCAAGATCTGGGGGGTGAGCAGTTCTTC. Its translation: CASSQDLGGEQFF.

This clonotype was found a few times. Its ends do not fully match the called genes, so a read error is possible. The chain employs TRBV12-3 or TRBV12-4 and TRBJ1-1; 7 bases align to TRBD1. The CDR3 has 15 amino acids. As DNA, the CDR3 is TGTGCCAGCAGTTTAAAGGCAGGGGGGACCACTGAAGTTTTCTTT. Residues: CASSLKAGGTTEVFF.

This clonotype appeared a few times. This chain joins TRBV12-3 or TRBV12-4 and TRBJ1-5, with a weak D call TRBD1 (6 bases). V lost 4 bases to trimming and J lost 7 bases, with 11 bases between them. CDR3 length equals 13 residues. The CDR3 nucleotides read TGTGCCAGCAGTTCCCAGGGGAGACAGCCCCAGCATTTT. This encodes CASSSQGRQPQHF.

The V and J genes are TRBV25-1 and TRBJ2-2, with 7 bases that match TRBD1. After removal of 5 bases from V and 6 bases from J, the junction contained 9 bases not matched to a gene. CDR1 and CDR2 from the germline V gene are MGHDK and SYGVNS. The CDR3 totals 15 residues. CDR3 coding DNA: TGTGCCAGCAGTAATCCGGGACAGCTTCCCGGGGAGCTGTTTTTT. Its translation: CASSNPGQLPGELFF. The entire variable domain, with the rest obtained from reference TRBV25-1 and TRBJ2-2, is as follows: EADIYQTPRYLVIGTGKKITLECSQTMGHDKMYWYQQDPGMELHLIHYSYGVNSTEKGDLSSESTVSRIRTEHFPLTLESARPSHTSQYLCASSNPGQLPGELFFGEGSRLTVL.

This clonotype was observed a handful of times. The chain employs TRBV29-1 and TRBJ2-7; 7 nucleotides line up with TRBD1. The V gene end was trimmed by 4 bases and the J gene end by 1 base; junction bases not matched to a gene: 7. The CDR3 extends over 14 amino acids. Per the germline V gene, CDR1 is SQVTM and CDR2 is ANQGSEA. The CDR3 here is CSVVAKGASYEQYF. CDR3 coding DNA: TGCAGCGTTGTTGCTAAGGGGGCATCCTACGAGCAGTACTTC.

This clonotype was seen ten or more times. The chain recombines TRBV4-2 with TRBJ2-2; D possibly corresponds to TRBD1 (5 bases). Germline V gene data show CDR1 as LGHNA and CDR2 as YNFKEQ. V shed 4 bases and J shed 1 base, with 7 bases lying between them. The CDR3 has 14 amino acids. CDR3 protein: CASSLGQNTGELFF. Here the CDR3 DNA reads TGTGCCAGCAGCCTTGGACAGAACACCGGGGAGCTGTTTTTT.

The chain has TRBV6-1 and TRBJ2-7; D gene ambiguous. Germline assignment: CDR1 MNHNS and CDR2 SASEGT. Trimming shortened V by 2 bases and J by 9 bases, and 14 bases separated the two germline ends. The CDR3 is 13 amino acids. The CDR3 spells CASSESVKTAQYF. CDR3 in DNA: TGTGCCAGCAGTGAATCTGTCAAGACGGCGCAGTACTTC.

This clonotype showed up just a few times. This rearrangement joins TRBV7-8 to TRBJ2-7; TRBD1 matches at 7 bases. Losses at the gene ends were 7 bases for V and 0 bases for J; bases not matched to a gene: 15. This CDR3 has 17 amino acids. The germline gives CDR1 SGHVS, CDR2 FQNEAQ. This CDR3 is CASNTQTRDRISYEQYF. The CDR3 DNA reads as TGTGCCAGCAACACCCAAACGAGGGACAGAATCTCCTACGAGCAGTACTTC.

This clonotype was recorded a few times. This chain connects TRBV28 to TRBJ2-3; 7 bases align to TRBD2. There are 15 residues in the CDR3. The V segment lost 8 bases and the J segment 0 bases; nucleotides outside the gene matches: 8. Germline loops: CDR1 MDHEN, CDR2 SYDVKM. The CDR3 loop is CASAYLAASTDTQYF. In DNA, the CDR3 is TGTGCCAGCGCCTATCTAGCGGCGAGCACAGATACGCAGTATTTT.

The sample holds a few counts of this clonotype. The rearrangement uses TRBV7-9 and TRBJ2-1; 7 positions agree with TRBD1. The CDR3 spans 12 residues. Germline V gene data show CDR1 as SEHNR and CDR2 as FQNEAQ (reference sequence). J lost 8 bases, V lost 5 bases, and 3 bases had no gene match. The CDR3 here is CASSRQGDEQFF. Here the CDR3 DNA reads TGTGCCAGCAGCCGGCAGGGGGATGAGCAGTTCTTC.

This clonotype was counted ten times or more. This rearrangement joins TRBV6-1 to TRBJ1-4; D uncertain. V gave up 4 bases and J gave up 8 bases, with 8 bases separating them. The CDR3 has 12 residues. CDR1 is MNHNS and CDR2 is SASEGT in the germline V gene. The CDR3 DNA reads TGTGCCAGCAGTGCGAGCGGCGAAAAACTGTTTTTT. It translates to CASSASGEKLFF.

This clonotype showed up just a few times. This sequence joins TRBV7-2 and TRBJ1-1; D remains unclear. Between the trimmed V and J ends, which lost 2 bases and 0 bases, there was a span of 16 bases. The CDR3 spans 17 residues. Germline CDR1 reads SGHTA; CDR2 reads FQGNSA. The CDR3 protein is CASSLTSTFSMNTEAFF. The CDR3 DNA follows: TGTGCCAGCAGCTTAACGTCAACCTTTAGCATGAACACTGAAGCTTTCTTT.

This clonotype came up many times. The chain has TRBV6-4 and TRBJ1-1; no definite D call. Germline lookup yields CDR1 MRHNA and CDR2 SNTAGT. The CDR3 sequence is 12 residues long. The germline V and J ends were trimmed by 6 bases and 6 bases, with 11 bases remaining between them. The CDR3 DNA follows: TGTGCCAGCAGCGCCCGGGTCCCTGAAGCTTTCTTT. Translation: CASSARVPEAFF.

This clonotype was seen many times. The gene calls are TRBV30 and TRBJ2-1; D unresolved. The CDR3 contains 11 residues. V was pared by 0 bases and J by 7 bases, with 4 bases between. The germline V gene encodes CDR1 GTSNPN and CDR2 SVGIG (reference sequence). CDR3 in DNA: TGTGCCTGGAGTGTACGAAATGAGCAGTTCTTC. Translated: CAWSVRNEQFF.

This clonotype was detected many times. Here the CDR3 DNA reads TGTGCCAGCACGACAGATACTAATTCACCCCTCCACTTT. This encodes CASTTDTNSPLHF. The rearrangement uses TRBV2 and TRBJ1-6; perhaps TRBD1 as D (5 bases). The CDR3 has 13 residues. Trimming took 7 bases from V and 6 from J, leaving 10 bases between them. Germline V gene sequence: CDR1 SNHLY, CDR2 FYNNEI.

This chain uses TRBV12-3 or TRBV12-4 with TRBJ2-5; TRBD2 might be the D (7 bases). Between the trimmed V and J ends, which lost 7 bases and 5 bases, there was a span of 20 bases. CDR3 size: 15 residues. In DNA, the CDR3 is TGTGCCAGCAACCTCCGGGGCGGGGGCCAGGAGACCCAGTACTTC. Protein product: CASNLRGGGQETQYF.

This rearrangement joins TRBV29-1 to TRBJ2-7; D remains unclear. V lost 3 bases and J lost 4, with 7 bases in between. CDR3 size: 11 residues. The V gene's germline CDR1 is SQVTM and CDR2 ANQGSEA. The CDR3: CSVDTAYEQYF. The CDR3 nucleotides are TGCAGCGTTGATACAGCTTACGAGCAGTACTTC.

This clonotype was counted only a few times. The rearrangement joins TRBV27 to TRBJ1-6; no definite D call. The V gene's germline CDR1 is MNHEY and CDR2 SMNVEV (reference sequence). This CDR3 contains 14 residues. Trimming cost V 1 base and J 6 bases, with 7 bases left between them. The CDR3 nucleotides read TGTGCCAGCAGTTTATTAGTGGGTAATTCACCCCTCCACTTT. The encoded protein is CASSLLVGNSPLHF.

This CDR3 reads CASSMDFLEQYF. The CDR3 DNA reads as TGTGCCAGCAGCATGGACTTTCTCGAGCAGTACTTC. The V gene is TRBV5-4, the J gene TRBJ2-7; tentative D call: TRBD2 (5 bases). This CDR3 has 12 residues. Germline loops: CDR1 SGHNT, CDR2 YYREEE (reference sequence). With 4 bases removed from V and 6 bases from J, the gap between germline ends came to 11 bases.

This clonotype was observed a handful of times. This sequence joins TRBV28 and TRBJ1-6; D unresolved. The CDR3 has 14 amino acids. V was cut by 8 bases and J by 0 bases, with 8 bases left in between. The germline CDR1 and CDR2 sequences are MDHEN and SYDVKM. The CDR3 reads CASLTTSYNSPLHF. DNA for the CDR3: TGTGCCAGCTTAACAACCTCCTATAATTCACCCCTCCACTTT. Variable domain in full (rest from reference TRBV28 and TRBJ1-6): DVKVTQSSRYLVKRTGEKVFLECVQDMDHENMFWYRQDPGLGLRLIYFSYDVKMKEKGDIPEGYSVSREKKERFSLILESASTNQTSMYLCASLTTSYNSPLHFGNGTRLTVT.

This clonotype was seen a handful of times. The rearrangement links TRBV18 to TRBJ2-3; tentative D call: TRBD1 (6 bases). The CDR3 sequence is 14 residues long. Between the trimmed V and J ends, which lost 2 bases and 4 bases, there was a span of 10 bases. CDR1 and CDR2 (germline): KGHSH, LQKENI. The CDR3 loop reads CASSPIQGPDTQYF. CDR3 coding DNA: TGTGCCAGCTCACCAATACAGGGTCCAGATACGCAGTATTTT.